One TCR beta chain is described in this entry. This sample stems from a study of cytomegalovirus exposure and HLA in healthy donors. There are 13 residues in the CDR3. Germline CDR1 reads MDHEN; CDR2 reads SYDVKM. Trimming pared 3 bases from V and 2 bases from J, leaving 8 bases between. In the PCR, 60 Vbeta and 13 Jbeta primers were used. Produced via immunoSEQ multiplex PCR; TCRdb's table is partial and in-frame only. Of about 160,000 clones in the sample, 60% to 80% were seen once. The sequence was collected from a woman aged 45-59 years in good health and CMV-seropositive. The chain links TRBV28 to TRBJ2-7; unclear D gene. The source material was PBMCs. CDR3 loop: CASSFAGAYEQYF. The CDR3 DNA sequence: TGTGCCAGCAGTTTTGCCGGAGCCTACGAGCAGTACTTC.